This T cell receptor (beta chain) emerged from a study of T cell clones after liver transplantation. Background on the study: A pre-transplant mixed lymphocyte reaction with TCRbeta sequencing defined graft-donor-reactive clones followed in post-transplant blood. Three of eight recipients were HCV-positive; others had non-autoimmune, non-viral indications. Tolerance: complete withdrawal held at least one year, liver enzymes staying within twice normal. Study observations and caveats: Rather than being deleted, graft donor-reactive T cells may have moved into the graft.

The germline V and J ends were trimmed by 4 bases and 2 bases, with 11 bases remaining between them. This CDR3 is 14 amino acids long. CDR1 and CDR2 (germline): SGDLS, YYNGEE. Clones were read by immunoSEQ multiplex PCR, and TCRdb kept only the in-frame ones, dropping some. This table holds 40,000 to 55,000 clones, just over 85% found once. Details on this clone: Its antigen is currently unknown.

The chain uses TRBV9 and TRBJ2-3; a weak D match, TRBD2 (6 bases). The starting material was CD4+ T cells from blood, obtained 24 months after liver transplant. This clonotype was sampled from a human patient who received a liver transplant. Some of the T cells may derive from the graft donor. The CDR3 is CASSFGTPTDTQYF. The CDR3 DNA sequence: TGTGCCAGCAGCTTCGGGACTCCCACAGATACGCAGTATTTT.